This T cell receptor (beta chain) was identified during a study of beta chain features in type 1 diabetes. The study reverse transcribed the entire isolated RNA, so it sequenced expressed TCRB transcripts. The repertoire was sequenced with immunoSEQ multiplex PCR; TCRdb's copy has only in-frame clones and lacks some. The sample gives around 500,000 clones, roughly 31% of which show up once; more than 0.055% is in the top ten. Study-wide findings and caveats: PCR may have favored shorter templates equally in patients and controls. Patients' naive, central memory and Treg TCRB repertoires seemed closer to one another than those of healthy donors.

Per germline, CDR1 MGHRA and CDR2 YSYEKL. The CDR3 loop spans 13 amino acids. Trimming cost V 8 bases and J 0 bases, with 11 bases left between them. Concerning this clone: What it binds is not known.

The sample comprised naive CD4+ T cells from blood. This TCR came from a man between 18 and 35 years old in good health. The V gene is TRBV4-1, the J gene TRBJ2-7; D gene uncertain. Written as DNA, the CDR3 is TGCGCCAGCTGCGGAAGGAGCTCCTACGAGCAGTACTTC. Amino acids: CASCGRSSYEQYF.